Presented here are 9 T cell receptor beta chains from one specimen sequenced in a study of chemoradiotherapy in HPV16-positive cancers. The protocol was immunoSEQ multiplex PCR, while the TCRdb copy is restricted to in-frame clones and leaves out a portion. The table has about 22,000 clones, approximately 92% seen once. The sample here was blood, taken from a patient who underwent chemoradiotherapy. Receptor source: a human donor with HPV-associated anogenital cancer.

The J gene is TRBJ1-5, the V gene TRBV4-3, with D possibly TRBD1 on 5 matching bases. V dropped 0 bases and J dropped 1 base, with 13 bases sitting between them. From germline, CDR1 is LGHNA and CDR2 YSLEER. The CDR3 extends over 17 amino acids. CDR3 nucleotides: TGCGCCAGCAGCCAAGATTTGCCAGGGTCAAGCAATCAGCCCCAGCATTTT. It translates to CASSQDLPGSSNQPQHF.

This clone was detected only once. The CDR3 is CASSFKTSGLNNEQFF. CDR3 nucleotide sequence: TGTGCCAGCAGCTTTAAAACTTCCGGACTAAACAATGAGCAGTTCTTC. The chain has TRBV7-9 and TRBJ2-1; D might be TRBD2 (6 bases). This CDR3 is built from 16 residues. Germline V gene data show CDR1 as SEHNR and CDR2 as FQNEAQ (reference sequence). V was cut by 3 bases and J by 5 bases, with 17 bases left in between.

The rearrangement uses TRBV6-1 and TRBJ1-1; D unclear. CDR3 length: 13 residues. The germline V and J ends were trimmed by 4 bases and 5 bases, with 11 bases remaining between them. Germline assignment: CDR1 MNHNS and CDR2 SASEGT. CDR3 sequence (DNA): TGTGCCAGCAGTGTCCGGGTGGGAACTGAAGCTTTCTTT. Translation gives CASSVRVGTEAFF.

The chain uses TRBV9 and TRBJ2-5; the D is unclear. The J call may be wrong; the DNA end is better matched by TRBJ2-7. The CDR3 sequence is 15 residues long. CDR1 and CDR2 from the germline V gene are SGDLS and YYNGEE. The CDR3 region is CASSVDPSDVDEQYF. The CDR3 coding sequence is TGTGCCAGCAGCGTAGATCCCTCGGACGTCGACGAGCAGTACTTC.

This rearrangement joins TRBV18 to TRBJ2-2; D might be TRBD2 (5 bases). The CDR3 has 15 amino acids. Trimming took off 6 bases at V and 1 base at J, with 12 bases between the two ends. CDR1 is KGHSH and CDR2 is LQKENI in the germline V gene. The CDR3 here is CASSLRTGNTGELFF. CDR3 coding DNA: TGTGCCAGCTCGCTCAGGACTGGGAACACCGGGGAGCTGTTTTTT. Looking up the rest from reference TRBV18 and TRBJ2-2 gives the full variable domain: NAGVMQNPRHLVRRRGQEARLRCSPMKGHSHVYWYRQLPEEGLKFMVYLQKENIIDESGMPKERFSAEFPKEGPSILRIQQVVRGDSAAYFCASSLRTGNTGELFFGEGSRLTVL.

V gene TRBV29-1 combines with J gene TRBJ2-2; 7 bases agree with TRBD2. This CDR3 is built from 14 residues. With 3 bases clipped from V and 2 bases from J, the junction kept 3 bases outside the gene matches. From germline, CDR1 is SQVTM and CDR2 ANQGSEA. Here the CDR3 reads CSVDGGGNTGELFF. DNA for the CDR3: TGCAGCGTTGATGGGGGGGGTAACACCGGGGAGCTGTTTTTT.

This clone has a single count. The V gene is TRBV4-2, the J gene TRBJ2-3; 10 bases map to TRBD2. With V trimmed by 0 bases and J by 9 bases, 9 bases remained unmatched. This CDR3 is 16 amino acids long. From germline, CDR1 is LGHNA and CDR2 YNFKEQ. CDR3 region: CASSQDLASGGPTQYF. Here the CDR3 DNA reads TGTGCCAGCAGCCAAGATCTAGCTAGCGGGGGCCCGACGCAGTATTTT.

This clone was recorded once. The genes are TRBV18 and TRBJ1-2; TRBD1 might be the D (5 bases). The germline V gene has CDR1 KGHSH and CDR2 LQKENI. V was trimmed by 3 bases and J by 3 bases, leaving 11 bases between them. This CDR3 has 14 amino acids. The CDR3 nucleotides are TGTGCCAGCTCACCCGACAGTGATCACTATGGCTACACCTTC. As protein: CASSPDSDHYGYTF.

The V gene is TRBV5-5, the J gene TRBJ1-2; TRBD1 matches at 7 bases. The CDR3 extends over 13 amino acids. Germline CDR1 reads SGHKS; CDR2 reads YYEKEE (reference sequence). V lost 4 bases, J lost 8 bases, and 8 bases stayed unmatched. The CDR3 bases are TGTGCCAGCAGCCGATTGACAGGGAAAGGCTACACCTTC. This encodes CASSRLTGKGYTF.